This TCR beta chain was sequenced for a study of blood T cell repertoires in COVID-19. The repertoire was sequenced with immunoSEQ multiplex PCR; TCRdb's copy has only in-frame clones and lacks some. The sample contains about 220,000 clones, 65% to 85% of which appear only once. The CDR3 is 17 residues long. Trimming at V came to 3 bases and at J to 4 bases, leaving 11 bases not matched to a gene. Germline V lookup: CDR1 SGHAT, CDR2 FQNNGV. The genes are TRBV11-2 and TRBJ2-2; TRBD2 agrees at 7 bases. The source material was PBMCs or T cells enriched from blood (not recorded which). This receptor was obtained from a woman in her forties who had recovered from COVID-19. The CDR3 sequence: CASSLRYGAGSTGELFF. The CDR3 bases are TGTGCCAGCAGCTTGAGATACGGAGCGGGGTCCACCGGGGAGCTGTTTTTT.